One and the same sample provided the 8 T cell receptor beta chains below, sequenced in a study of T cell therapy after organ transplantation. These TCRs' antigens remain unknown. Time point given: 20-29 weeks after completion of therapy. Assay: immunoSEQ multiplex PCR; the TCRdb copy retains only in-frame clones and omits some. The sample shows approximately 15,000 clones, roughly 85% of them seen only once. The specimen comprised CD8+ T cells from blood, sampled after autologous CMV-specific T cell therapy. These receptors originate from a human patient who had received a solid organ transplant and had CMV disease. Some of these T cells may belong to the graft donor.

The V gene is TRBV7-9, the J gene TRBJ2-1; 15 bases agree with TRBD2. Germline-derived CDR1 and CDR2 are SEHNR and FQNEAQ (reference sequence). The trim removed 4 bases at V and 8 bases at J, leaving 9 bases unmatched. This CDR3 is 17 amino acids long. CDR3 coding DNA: TGTGCCAGCAGCTCCACCGGGACTAGCGGGAGGAGGTATGAGCAGTTCTTC. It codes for CASSSTGTSGRRYEQFF.

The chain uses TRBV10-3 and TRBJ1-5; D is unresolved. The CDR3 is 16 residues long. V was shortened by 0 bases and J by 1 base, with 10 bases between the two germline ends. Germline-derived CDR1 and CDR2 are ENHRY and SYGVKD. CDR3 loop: CAISESSVPSNQPQHF. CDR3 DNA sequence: TGTGCCATCAGTGAGTCTTCGGTCCCCAGCAATCAGCCCCAGCATTTT.

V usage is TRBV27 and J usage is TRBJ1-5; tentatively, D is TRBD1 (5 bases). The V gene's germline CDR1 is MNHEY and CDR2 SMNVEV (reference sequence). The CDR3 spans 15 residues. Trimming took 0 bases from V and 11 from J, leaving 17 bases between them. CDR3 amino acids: CASSLSSGVRETQHF. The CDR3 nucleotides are TGTGCCAGCAGTTTATCTTCGGGGGTTCGCGAAACCCAGCATTTT.

The CDR3 region is CASSPAPREQETQYF. CDR3 coding DNA: TGCGCCAGCAGCCCAGCACCCAGGGAACAAGAGACCCAGTACTTC. V gene TRBV4-1 combines with J gene TRBJ2-5, with D perhaps TRBD1 (5 bases). The CDR3 extends over 15 amino acids. V lost 4 bases and J lost 2, with 14 bases in between. Germline-derived CDR1 and CDR2 are MGHRA and YSYEKL.

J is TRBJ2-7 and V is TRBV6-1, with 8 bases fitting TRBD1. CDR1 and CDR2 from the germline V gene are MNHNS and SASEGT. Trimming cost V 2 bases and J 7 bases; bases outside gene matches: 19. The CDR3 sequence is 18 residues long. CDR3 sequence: CASSEHTYYRTGLGEQYF. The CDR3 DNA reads TGTGCCAGCAGTGAACACACGTACTATCGGACAGGGCTGGGTGAGCAGTACTTC.

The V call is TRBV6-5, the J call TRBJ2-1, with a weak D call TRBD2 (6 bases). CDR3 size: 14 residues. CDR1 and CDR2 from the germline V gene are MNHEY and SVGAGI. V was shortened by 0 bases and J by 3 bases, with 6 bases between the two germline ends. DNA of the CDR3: TGTGCCAGCAGTTACTCCGGGGGCTACAATGAGCAGTTCTTC. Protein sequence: CASSYSGGYNEQFF.

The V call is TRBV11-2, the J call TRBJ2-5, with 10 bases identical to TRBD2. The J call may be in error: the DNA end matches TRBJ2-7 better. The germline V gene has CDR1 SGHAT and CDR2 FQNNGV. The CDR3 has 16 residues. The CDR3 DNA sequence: TGTGCCAGCAGCTCGGCTAGCGGGGGCCGGGGGGACGAGCAGTACTTC. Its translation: CASSSASGGRGDEQYF.

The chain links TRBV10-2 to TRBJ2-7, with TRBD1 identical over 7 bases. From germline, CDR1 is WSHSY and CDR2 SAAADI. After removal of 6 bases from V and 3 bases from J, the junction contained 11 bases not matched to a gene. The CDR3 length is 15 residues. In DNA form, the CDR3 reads TGCGCCAGCAGCCAGGGGGACGCAGATCTCTACGAGCAGTACTTC. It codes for CASSQGDADLYEQYF.